The next 19 T cell receptor beta chains were all read from a single sample in a study of regulatory T cells in long-lasting Graves disease. The time point was: newly diagnosed GD, antithyroid drugs for less than 3 months. Isolated PBMC RNA provided the starting material for the TCR library. Library construction for TCR beta used iRepertoire HTBI primers and Arm-PCR of CDR3 regions. TCRdb reprocessed the multiplex PCR reads with MiXCR, giving one entry per CDR3 protein. This table has approximately 400,000 distinct CDR3 sequences, about a sixth appearing once. Here the sequenced sample was peripheral blood mononuclear cells (PBMCs), taken at new diagnosis, from a patient treated with antithyroid drugs. The receptors were sampled from a female donor with Graves disease.

This clonotype was seen ten or more times. The rearrangement joins TRBV6-1 to TRBJ2-5; 7 positions agree with TRBD2. The V and J ends lost 4 bases and 4 bases, in that order; junction bases with no gene match: 6. Germline CDR1 reads MNHNS; CDR2 reads SASEGT. The CDR3 sequence is 14 residues long. CDR3 nucleotide sequence: TGTGCCAGCAGTGGCAGGGAGGGAGGAGAGACCCAGTACTTC. Residues: CASSGREGGETQYF.

There are many counts of this clonotype. V and J are TRBV7-2 and TRBJ1-1; no clear D gene. The CDR3 spans 14 residues. The V gene's germline CDR1 is SGHTA and CDR2 FQGNSA. Trimming shortened V by 5 bases and J by 11 bases, and 21 bases separated the two germline ends. CDR3 in amino acids: CASSPPVLPPGAFF. The DNA for the CDR3 is TGTGCCAGCAGCCCTCCGGTTCTACCCCCGGGGGCTTTCTTT.

This clonotype was found many times. V is TRBV28 and J is TRBJ2-5; 8 bases are shared with TRBD2. V lost 7 bases, J lost 1 base, and 2 bases stayed unmatched. Germline values: CDR1 MDHEN, CDR2 SYDVKM. This CDR3 region has 13 residues. The chain's CDR3 is CASIAGGQETQYF. The CDR3 DNA is TGTGCCAGCATTGCGGGAGGCCAAGAGACCCAGTACTTC.

This clonotype was picked up many times. The J gene is TRBJ1-3, the V gene TRBV9; 8 bases are shared with TRBD1. The J segment lost 0 bases and the V segment lost 4 bases, leaving 3 bases of the junction unmatched. The CDR3 consists of 15 residues. The germline CDR1 and CDR2 sequences are SGDLS and YYNGEE. CDR3 residues: CASSKGQDSGNTIYF. The CDR3, as DNA: TGTGCCAGCAGCAAGGGACAGGACTCTGGAAACACCATATATTTT.

V gene TRBV19 combines with J gene TRBJ1-2; 7 nucleotides align to TRBD1. Germline V gives CDR1 LNHDA, CDR2 SQIVND (reference sequence). There are 12 residues in the CDR3. After removal of 3 bases from V and 7 bases from J, the junction contained 2 bases not matched to a gene. The CDR3 coding sequence is TGTGCCAGTAGTATCGACAGGGCTGGCTACACCTTC. It codes for CASSIDRAGYTF.

This clonotype was picked up many times. This rearrangement joins TRBV20-1 to TRBJ2-1; D not resolved. In germline, CDR1 is DFQATT, CDR2 SNEGSKA (reference sequence). The CDR3 is made up of 13 amino acids. V shed 2 bases and J shed 1 base, with 6 bases lying between them. CDR3 protein: CSARIGSYNEQFF. As DNA, the CDR3 is TGCAGTGCTAGAATCGGGTCCTACAATGAGCAGTTCTTC.

The chain carries TRBV6-1 and TRBJ1-2; D is ambiguous. CDR3 length: 16 residues. The germline V gene encodes CDR1 MNHNS and CDR2 SASEGT. The ends were cut back, 5 bases at V and 3 bases at J, with 19 bases in the middle. The CDR3 coding sequence is TGTGCCAGCAGTCCCAAGCCGATGGACGGGCACTATGGCTACACCTTC. This encodes CASSPKPMDGHYGYTF.

About this clonotype: This may come from a read error, since a much larger clone is one base off. V usage is TRBV14 and J usage is TRBJ2-7, with D possibly being TRBD2 (7 bases). V gave up 1 base and J gave up 7 bases, with 20 bases separating them. Germline CDR1 SGHDN, CDR2 FVKESK. This CDR3 comprises 16 residues. CDR3 in DNA: TGTGCCAGCAGCCAAGGTTGGGGGGGGCATAATTGGGAGCAGTACTTC. This sequence encodes CASSQGWGGHNWEQYF.

Ten or more counts support this clonotype. The V and J genes are TRBV24-1 and TRBJ2-5, with TRBD1 identical over 9 bases. This CDR3 is built from 15 residues. V lost 5 bases and J lost 4; bases outside the gene matches: 7. Germline assignment: CDR1 KGHDR and CDR2 SFDVKD. The CDR3 is CATSVHRGLRETQYF. For the CDR3, the DNA is TGTGCCACCAGTGTCCACAGGGGGCTGAGAGAGACCCAGTACTTC.

The table lists this clonotype with many counts. The rearrangement links TRBV6-2 or TRBV6-3 to TRBJ1-1; D gene uncertain. Germline loops: CDR1 MNHEY, CDR2 SVGEGT. The length of the CDR3 is 13 residues. Trimming pared 6 bases from V and 0 bases from J, leaving 8 bases between. The CDR3 nucleotides read TGTGCCAGCAGCTTGAGGGTGAACACTGAAGCTTTCTTT. This sequence encodes CASSLRVNTEAFF.

The sample holds many counts of this clonotype. The chain is built from TRBV20-1 and TRBJ2-1; TRBD2 agrees at 7 bases. The V segment lost 0 bases and the J segment 5 bases; nucleotides outside the gene matches: 4. This CDR3 is built from 14 residues. CDR1 and CDR2 (germline): DFQATT, SNEGSKA (reference sequence). This CDR3 is CSARDPSGDNEQFF. CDR3 sequence (DNA): TGCAGTGCTAGAGACCCTAGCGGAGACAATGAGCAGTTCTTC.

This clonotype showed up many times. The rearrangement uses TRBV28 and TRBJ2-1, with a possible D match to TRBD2 (6 bases). Germline CDR1 reads MDHEN; CDR2 reads SYDVKM. The CDR3 loop spans 13 amino acids. V was pared by 4 bases and J by 9 bases, with 13 bases between. The CDR3 DNA reads TGTGCCAGCAGTTGGGGCAGGGAGGCTGAGCAGTTCTTC. This encodes CASSWGREAEQFF.

This clonotype was seen ten or more times. The chain recombines TRBV7-2 with TRBJ2-2, with a weak D call TRBD2 (6 bases). This CDR3 has 17 amino acids. V lost 1 base, J lost 6 bases, and 18 bases lay in between. Germline lookup yields CDR1 SGHTA and CDR2 FQGNSA. The CDR3 spells CASSLEYPSASPGELFF. In nucleotides, the CDR3 is TGTGCCAGCAGCTTAGAATATCCTAGCGCCTCCCCCGGGGAGCTGTTTTTT.

There are many counts of this clonotype. For the CDR3, the DNA is TGTGCCAGCAGTGGTACAGACAGGGATTATGGCTACACCTTC. The encoded protein is CASSGTDRDYGYTF. The rearrangement joins TRBV2 to TRBJ1-2; 7 positions match TRBD1. Per germline, CDR1 SNHLY and CDR2 FYNNEI. V trimming: 4 bases; J trimming: 5 bases; junction bases outside the gene matches: 7. This CDR3 is 14 amino acids long.

In the case of this clonotype: The likely explanation is a read error, given a far larger clone one base away. The chain links TRBV11-2 to TRBJ2-7; D remains unclear. CDR1 is SGHAT and CDR2 is FQNNGV in the germline V gene. Trimming pared 0 bases from V and 7 bases from J, leaving 13 bases between. The CDR3 consists of 14 residues. CDR3 sequence (DNA): TGTGCCAGCAGCTTAGACAGGTCCTACAATGAGCAGTACTTC. Its protein product is CASSLDRSYNEQYF.

This clonotype was observed at least ten times. The genes are TRBV24-1 and TRBJ1-2; TRBD1 matches 7 bases. Germline CDR1 reads KGHDR; CDR2 reads SFDVKD. This CDR3 is built from 12 residues. Trimming at V came to 5 bases and at J to 5 bases, leaving 1 base not matched to a gene. The CDR3, as DNA: TGTGCCACCAGTGCAGGGGGTTATGGCTACACCTTC. Protein sequence: CATSAGGYGYTF.

This chain joins TRBV4-1 and TRBJ2-2, with no clear D. In germline, CDR1 is MGHRA, CDR2 YSYEKL. The CDR3 is 15 residues long. V shed 3 bases and J shed 0 bases, with 8 bases lying between them. The CDR3 sequence: CASSQGTTNTGELFF. CDR3 DNA: TGCGCCAGCAGCCAGGGCACCACGAACACCGGGGAGCTGTTTTTT.

This clonotype occurred many times. The V gene is TRBV6-1, the J gene TRBJ2-7; weak D call: TRBD2 (7 bases). V shed 7 bases and J shed 2 bases, with 24 bases lying between them. This CDR3 has 17 residues. Germline V gene data show CDR1 as MNHNS and CDR2 as SASEGT. The CDR3 loop reads CASTALLGGRGTYEQYF. Here the CDR3 DNA reads TGTGCCAGCACTGCCCTCCTTGGGGGGAGGGGGACCTACGAGCAGTACTTC.

This clonotype has at least ten counts. The chain employs TRBV5-1 and TRBJ1-1; 8 bases agree with TRBD1. The CDR3 has 16 residues. V gave up 1 base and J gave up 2 bases; unmatched junction bases: 7. Germline V lookup: CDR1 SGHRS, CDR2 YFSETQ. CDR3 residues: CASSLIAGGENTEAFF. The CDR3, as DNA: TGCGCCAGCAGCTTGATTGCAGGGGGCGAAAACACTGAAGCTTTCTTT.